Reported below is one T cell receptor (beta chain). This may arise from a read error, as a much more abundant clone is one base away. Orbital computed tomography, together with clinical symptoms, serum thyroxine, TRAb and thyroid ultrasound, was used for diagnosis. The authors amplified TCR beta CDR3 regions, and they did so from RNA transcripts for repertoire sequencing. Second-round multiplex PCR followed a first-round RT-PCR using HTBI primers. From the multiplex PCR reads, TCRdb called clonotypes with MiXCR, one entry per CDR3 protein. Among approximately 1.2 million distinct CDR3 sequences, about 36% were seen once, and the ten largest hold around 10%. The CDR3 contains 15 residues. Germline V gives CDR1 ENHRY, CDR2 SYGVKD. The V and J ends lost 6 bases and 3 bases respectively, with 14 bases between them. These data originate in a study of Graves' ophthalmopathy and Graves' hyperthyroidism.

The material sequenced was peripheral blood or thyroid tissue (not recorded which). The receptor's source is an adult man with Graves' hyperthyroidism. The V and J genes are TRBV10-3 and TRBJ2-2, with D hard to call. CDR3 sequence (DNA): TGTGCCATCAGGGGGAATAGGGCGGACACCGGGGAGCTGTTTTTT. This codes for CAIRGNRADTGELFF.